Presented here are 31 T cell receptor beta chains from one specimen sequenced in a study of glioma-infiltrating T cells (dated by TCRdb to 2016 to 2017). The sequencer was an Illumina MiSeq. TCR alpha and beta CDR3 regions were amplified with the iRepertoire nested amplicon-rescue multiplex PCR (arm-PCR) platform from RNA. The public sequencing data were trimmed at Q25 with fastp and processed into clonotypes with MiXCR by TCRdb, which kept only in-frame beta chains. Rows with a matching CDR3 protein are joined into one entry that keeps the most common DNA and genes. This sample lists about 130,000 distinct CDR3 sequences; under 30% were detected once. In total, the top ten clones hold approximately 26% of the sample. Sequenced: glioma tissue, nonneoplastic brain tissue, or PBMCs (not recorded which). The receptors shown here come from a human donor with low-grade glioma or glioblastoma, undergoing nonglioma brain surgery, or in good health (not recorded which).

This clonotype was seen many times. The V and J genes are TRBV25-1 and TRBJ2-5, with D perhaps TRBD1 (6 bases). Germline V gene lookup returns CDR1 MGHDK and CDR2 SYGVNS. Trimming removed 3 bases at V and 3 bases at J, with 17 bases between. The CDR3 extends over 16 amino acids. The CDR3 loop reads CASSDNDRPGKETQYF. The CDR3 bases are TGTGCCAGCAGTGACAACGACAGGCCTGGGAAAGAGACCCAGTACTTC.

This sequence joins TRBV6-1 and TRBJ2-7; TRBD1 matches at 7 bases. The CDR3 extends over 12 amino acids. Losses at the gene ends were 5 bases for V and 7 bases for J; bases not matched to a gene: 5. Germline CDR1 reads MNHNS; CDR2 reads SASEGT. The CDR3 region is CASSSTGREQYV. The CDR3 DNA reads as TGTGCCAGCAGTTCGACAGGGCGGGAGCAGTACGTC.

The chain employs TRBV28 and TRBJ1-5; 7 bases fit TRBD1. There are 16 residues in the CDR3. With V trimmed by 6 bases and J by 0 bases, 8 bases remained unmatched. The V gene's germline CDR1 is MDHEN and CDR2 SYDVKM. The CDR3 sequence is CASSLTTGVSNQPQHF. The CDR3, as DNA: TGTGCCAGCAGCCTTACTACAGGGGTTAGCAATCAGCCCCAGCATTTT.

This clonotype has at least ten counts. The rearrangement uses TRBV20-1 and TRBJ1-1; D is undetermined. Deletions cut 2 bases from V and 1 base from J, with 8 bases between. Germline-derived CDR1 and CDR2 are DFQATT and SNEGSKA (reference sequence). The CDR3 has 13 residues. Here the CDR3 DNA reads TGCAGTGCTAGACGACCTCCGAACACTGAAGCTTTCTTT. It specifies CSARRPPNTEAFF.

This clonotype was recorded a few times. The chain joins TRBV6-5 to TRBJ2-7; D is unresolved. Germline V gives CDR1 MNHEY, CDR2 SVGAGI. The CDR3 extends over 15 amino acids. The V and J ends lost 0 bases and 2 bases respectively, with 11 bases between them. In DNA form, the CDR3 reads TGTGCCAGCAGTTACTCGTCAGTCGCCACCTACGAGCAGTACGTC. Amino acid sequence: CASSYSSVATYEQYV.

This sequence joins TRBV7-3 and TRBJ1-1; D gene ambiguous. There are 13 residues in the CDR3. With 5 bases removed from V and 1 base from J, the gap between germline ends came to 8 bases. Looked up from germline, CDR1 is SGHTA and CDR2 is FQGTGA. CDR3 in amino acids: CASSNGGNTEAFF. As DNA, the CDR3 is TGTGCCAGCAGCAACGGAGGGAACACTGAAGCTTTCTTT.

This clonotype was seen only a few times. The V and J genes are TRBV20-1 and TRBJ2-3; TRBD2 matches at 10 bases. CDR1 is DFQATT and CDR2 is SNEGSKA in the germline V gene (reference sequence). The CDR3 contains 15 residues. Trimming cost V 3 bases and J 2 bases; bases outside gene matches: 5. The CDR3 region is CSASPSGGATDTQYF. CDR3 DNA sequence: TGCAGTGCTAGTCCCAGCGGGGGGGCCACAGATACGCAGTATTTT.

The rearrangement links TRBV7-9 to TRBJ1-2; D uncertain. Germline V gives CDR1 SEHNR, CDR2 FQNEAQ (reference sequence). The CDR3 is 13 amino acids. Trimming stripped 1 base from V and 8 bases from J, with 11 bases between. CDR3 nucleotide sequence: TGTGCCAGCAGCTTAGGTTCAACATCCGGCTACACCTTC. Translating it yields CASSLGSTSGYTF.

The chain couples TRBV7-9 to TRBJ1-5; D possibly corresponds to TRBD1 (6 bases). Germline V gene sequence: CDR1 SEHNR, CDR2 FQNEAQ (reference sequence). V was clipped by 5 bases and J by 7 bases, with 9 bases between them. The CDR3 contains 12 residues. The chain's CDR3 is CASSGQFQPQHF. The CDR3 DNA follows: TGTGCCAGCAGCGGACAGTTCCAGCCCCAGCATTTT.

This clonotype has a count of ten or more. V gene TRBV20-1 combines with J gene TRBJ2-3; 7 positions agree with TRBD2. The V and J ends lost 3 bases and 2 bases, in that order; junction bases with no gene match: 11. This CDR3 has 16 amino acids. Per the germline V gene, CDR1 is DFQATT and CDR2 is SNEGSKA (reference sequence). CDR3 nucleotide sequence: TGCAGTGCTAGTGGGGCGAGGCGGGGGACCACAGATACGCAGTATTTT. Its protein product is CSASGARRGTTDTQYF.

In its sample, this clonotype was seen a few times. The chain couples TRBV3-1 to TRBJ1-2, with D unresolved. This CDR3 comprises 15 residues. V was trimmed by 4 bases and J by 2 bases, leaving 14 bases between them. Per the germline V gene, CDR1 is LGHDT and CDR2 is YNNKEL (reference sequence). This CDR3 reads CASSPRTGGNYGYTF. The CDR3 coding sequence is TGTGCCAGCAGCCCCCGGACGGGAGGGAACTATGGCTACACCTTC.

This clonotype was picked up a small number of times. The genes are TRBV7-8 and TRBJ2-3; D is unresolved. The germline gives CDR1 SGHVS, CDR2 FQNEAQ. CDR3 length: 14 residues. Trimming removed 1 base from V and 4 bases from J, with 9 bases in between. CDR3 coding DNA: TGTGCCAGCAGCTTAGGCCGAACGCCAGATACGCAGTATTTT. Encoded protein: CASSLGRTPDTQYF.

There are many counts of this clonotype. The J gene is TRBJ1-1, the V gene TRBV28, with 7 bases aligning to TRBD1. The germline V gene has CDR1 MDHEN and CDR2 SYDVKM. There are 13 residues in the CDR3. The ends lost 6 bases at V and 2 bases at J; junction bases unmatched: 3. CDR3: CASRSGGNTEAFF. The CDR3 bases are TGTGCCAGCAGATCAGGGGGAAACACTGAAGCTTTCTTT.

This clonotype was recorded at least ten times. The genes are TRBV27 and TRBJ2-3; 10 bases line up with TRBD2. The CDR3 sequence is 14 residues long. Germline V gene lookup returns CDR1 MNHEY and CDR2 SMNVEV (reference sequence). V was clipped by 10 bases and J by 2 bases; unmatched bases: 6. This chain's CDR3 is CATGLAAITDTQYF. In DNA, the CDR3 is TGTGCCACCGGACTAGCGGCGATCACAGATACGCAGTATTTT.

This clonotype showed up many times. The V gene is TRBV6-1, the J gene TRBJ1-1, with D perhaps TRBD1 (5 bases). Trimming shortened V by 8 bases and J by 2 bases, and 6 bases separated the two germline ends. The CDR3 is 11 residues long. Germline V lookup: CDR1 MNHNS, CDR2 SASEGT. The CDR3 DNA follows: TGTGCCAGCCGGGACAACACTGAAGCTTTCTTT. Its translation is CASRDNTEAFF.

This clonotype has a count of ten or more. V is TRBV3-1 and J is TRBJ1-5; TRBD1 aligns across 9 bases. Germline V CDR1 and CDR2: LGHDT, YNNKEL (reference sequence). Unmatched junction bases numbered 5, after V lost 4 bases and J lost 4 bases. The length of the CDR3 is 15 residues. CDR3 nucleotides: TGTGCCAGCAGCCGCGGCGGGACAGGGAATCAGCCCCAGCATTTT. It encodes CASSRGGTGNQPQHF.

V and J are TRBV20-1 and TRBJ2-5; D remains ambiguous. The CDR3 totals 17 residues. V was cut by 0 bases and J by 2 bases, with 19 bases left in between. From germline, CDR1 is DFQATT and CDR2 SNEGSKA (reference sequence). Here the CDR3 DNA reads TGCAGTGCTAGAGATTGGGTCCGGACCGCTGTTCAAGAGACCCAGTACTTC. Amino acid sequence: CSARDWVRTAVQETQYF.

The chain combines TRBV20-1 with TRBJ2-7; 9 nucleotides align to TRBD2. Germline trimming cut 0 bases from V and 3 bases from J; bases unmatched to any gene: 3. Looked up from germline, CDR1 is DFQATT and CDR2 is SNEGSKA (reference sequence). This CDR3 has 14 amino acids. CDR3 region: CSAREASGIYEQYV. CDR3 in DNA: TGCAGTGCTAGAGAGGCTAGCGGGATCTACGAGCAGTACGTC.

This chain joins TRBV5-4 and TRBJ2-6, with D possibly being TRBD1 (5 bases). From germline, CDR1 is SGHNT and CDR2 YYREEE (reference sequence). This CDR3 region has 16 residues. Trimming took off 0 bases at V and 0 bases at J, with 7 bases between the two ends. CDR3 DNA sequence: TGTGCCAGCAGCTTGGGACAGCTCTCTGGGGCCAACGTCCTGACTTTC. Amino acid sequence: CASSLGQLSGANVLTF.

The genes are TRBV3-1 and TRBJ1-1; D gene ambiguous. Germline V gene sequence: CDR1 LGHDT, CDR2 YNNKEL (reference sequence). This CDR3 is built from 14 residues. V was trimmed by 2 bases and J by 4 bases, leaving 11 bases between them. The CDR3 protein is CASSQQGTGTEAFF. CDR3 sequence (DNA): TGTGCCAGCAGCCAACAAGGTACCGGCACTGAAGCTTTCTTT.

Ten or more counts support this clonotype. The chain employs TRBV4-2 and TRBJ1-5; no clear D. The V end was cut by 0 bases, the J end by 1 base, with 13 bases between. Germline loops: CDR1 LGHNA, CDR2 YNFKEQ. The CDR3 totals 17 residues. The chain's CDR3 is CASSQDRRVGSNQPQHF. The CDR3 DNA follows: TGTGCCAGCAGCCAAGATAGAAGGGTTGGGAGCAATCAGCCCCAGCATTTT.

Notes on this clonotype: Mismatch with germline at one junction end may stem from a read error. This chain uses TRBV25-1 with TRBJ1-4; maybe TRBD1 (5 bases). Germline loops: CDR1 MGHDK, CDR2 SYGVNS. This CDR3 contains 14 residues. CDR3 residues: CASQTERGNEKLFF. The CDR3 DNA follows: TGCGCCAGCCAGACGGAAAGGGGTAATGAAAAACTGTTTTTT.

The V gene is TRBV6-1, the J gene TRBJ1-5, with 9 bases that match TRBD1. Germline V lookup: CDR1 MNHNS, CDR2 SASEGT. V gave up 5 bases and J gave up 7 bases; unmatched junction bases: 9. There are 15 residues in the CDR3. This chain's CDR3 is CASSTDRGSYQPQHF. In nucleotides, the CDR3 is TGTGCCAGCAGTACCGACAGGGGGTCGTACCAGCCCCAGCATTTT.

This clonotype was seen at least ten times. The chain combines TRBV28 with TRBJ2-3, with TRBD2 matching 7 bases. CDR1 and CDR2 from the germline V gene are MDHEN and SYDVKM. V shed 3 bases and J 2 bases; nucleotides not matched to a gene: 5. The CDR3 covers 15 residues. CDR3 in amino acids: CASSLGGTNTDTQYF. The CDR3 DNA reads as TGTGCCAGCAGTTTGGGGGGGACTAACACAGATACGCAGTATTTT.

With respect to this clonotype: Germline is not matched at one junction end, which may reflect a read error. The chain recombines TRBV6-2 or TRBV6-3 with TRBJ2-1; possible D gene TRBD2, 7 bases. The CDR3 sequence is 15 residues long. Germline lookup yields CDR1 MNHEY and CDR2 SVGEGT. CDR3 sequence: CASRPCGGAVNEQFF. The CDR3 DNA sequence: TGCGCCAGCAGACCCTGTGGGGGGGCGGTAAATGAGCAGTTCTTC.

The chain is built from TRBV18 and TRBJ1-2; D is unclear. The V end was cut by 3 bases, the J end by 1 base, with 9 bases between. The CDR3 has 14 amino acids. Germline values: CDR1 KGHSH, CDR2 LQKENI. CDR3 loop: CASSPADFNYGYTF. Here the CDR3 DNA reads TGTGCCAGCTCACCCGCAGATTTTAACTATGGCTACACCTTC.

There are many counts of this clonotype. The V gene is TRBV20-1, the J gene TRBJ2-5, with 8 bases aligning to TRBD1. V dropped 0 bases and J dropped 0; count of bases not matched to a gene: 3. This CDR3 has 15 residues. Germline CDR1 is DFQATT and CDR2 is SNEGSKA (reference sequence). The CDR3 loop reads CSARDGGQDQETQYF. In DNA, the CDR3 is TGCAGTGCTAGAGATGGGGGACAGGACCAAGAGACCCAGTACTTC.

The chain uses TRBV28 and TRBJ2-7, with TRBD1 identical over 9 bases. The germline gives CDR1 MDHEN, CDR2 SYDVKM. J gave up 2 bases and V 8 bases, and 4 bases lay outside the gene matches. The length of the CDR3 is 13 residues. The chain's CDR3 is CASGWTGAYEQYV. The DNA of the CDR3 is TGTGCCAGCGGATGGACAGGGGCCTACGAGCAGTACGTC.

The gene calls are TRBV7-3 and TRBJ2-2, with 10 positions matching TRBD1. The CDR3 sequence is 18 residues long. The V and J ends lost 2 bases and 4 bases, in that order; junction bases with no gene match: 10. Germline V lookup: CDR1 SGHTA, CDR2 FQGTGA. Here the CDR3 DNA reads TGTGCCAGCAGCTTATTCACCGGGACAGGGGAACGCACCGGGGAGCTGTTTTTT. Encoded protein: CASSLFTGTGERTGELFF.

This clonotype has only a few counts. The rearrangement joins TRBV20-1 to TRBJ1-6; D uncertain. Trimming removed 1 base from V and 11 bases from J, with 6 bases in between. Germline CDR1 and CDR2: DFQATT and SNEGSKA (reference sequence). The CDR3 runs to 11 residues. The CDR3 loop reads CSARVGPPLHF. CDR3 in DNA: TGCAGTGCTAGAGTGGGCCCACCCCTCCACTTT.

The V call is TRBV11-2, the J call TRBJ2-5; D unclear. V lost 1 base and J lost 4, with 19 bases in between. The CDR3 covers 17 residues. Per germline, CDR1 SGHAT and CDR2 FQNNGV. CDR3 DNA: TGTGCCAGCAGCTTAGCCCCCCGAAGCTTTAGAGGAGAGACCCAGTACTTC. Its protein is CASSLAPRSFRGETQYF.